The 16 T cell receptor beta chains below were found in one sample sequenced in a study of blood T cell repertoires in COVID-19. The protocol was immunoSEQ multiplex PCR, while the TCRdb copy is restricted to in-frame clones and leaves out a portion. The sample gives about 180,000 clones, 86% of which show up once; roughly 2.9% is in the top ten. Sequenced input: peripheral blood. The source of these receptors is a woman in her thirties with active or convalescent COVID-19.

This chain connects TRBV7-6 to TRBJ2-5; perhaps TRBD1 as D (5 bases). The CDR3 covers 15 residues. The germline V and J ends were trimmed by 1 base and 4 bases, with 13 bases remaining between them. Germline CDR1 and CDR2: SGHVS and FNYEAQ. CDR3: CASSLGGLGLETQYF. DNA of the CDR3: TGTGCCAGCAGCTTAGGGGGATTGGGGCTAGAGACCCAGTACTTC.

The rearrangement links TRBV7-9 to TRBJ1-2; D call uncertain. Germline CDR1 and CDR2: SEHNR and FQNEAQ (reference sequence). The CDR3 length is 15 residues. V gave up 6 bases and J gave up 6 bases, with 20 bases separating them. The CDR3 loop is CASRPLQVTPDGYTF. CDR3 nucleotides: TGTGCCAGCAGGCCTCTCCAGGTGACGCCTGATGGCTACACCTTC.

This chain uses TRBV2 with TRBJ1-1, with D hard to call. Germline V gene data show CDR1 as SNHLY and CDR2 as FYNNEI. CDR3 length: 12 amino acids. V lost 7 bases, J lost 0 bases, and 6 bases lay in between. CDR3 sequence: CASTGMNTEAFF. The CDR3 DNA sequence: TGTGCCAGCACCGGGATGAACACTGAAGCTTTCTTT.

The genes are TRBV11-2 and TRBJ2-7; TRBD2 is a possible D gene (6 bases). CDR1 is SGHAT, CDR2 FQNNGV, per germline. The V end lost 5 bases, the J end lost 0 bases, and 14 bases lay between the germline ends. The CDR3 has 15 amino acids. This chain's CDR3 is CASSSPGLSSYEQYF. CDR3 in DNA: TGTGCCAGCAGCAGCCCGGGACTTAGCTCCTACGAGCAGTACTTC. The entire variable domain, with the rest obtained from reference TRBV11-2 and TRBJ2-7, is as follows: EAGVAQSPRYKIIEKRQSVAFWCNPISGHATLYWYQQILGQGPKLLIQFQNNGVVDDSQLPKDRFSAERLKGVDSTLKIQPAKLEDSAVYLCASSSPGLSSYEQYFGPGTRLTVT.

V is TRBV5-6 and J is TRBJ1-1; 8 bases map to TRBD1. The V gene end was trimmed by 2 bases and the J gene end by 5 bases; junction bases not matched to a gene: 11. CDR1 SGHDT and CDR2 YYEEEE come from the germline V gene. The CDR3 has 16 residues. The CDR3 region has the DNA TGTGCCAGCAGCTTCGGGACAGGCTGGGAGAGTACTGAAGCTTTCTTT. It translates to CASSFGTGWESTEAFF. Full variable domain (remainder filled in from reference TRBV5-6 and TRBJ1-1): DAGVTQSPTHLIKTRGQQVTLRCSPKSGHDTVSWYQQALGQGPQFIFQYYEEEERQRGNFPDRFSGHQFPNYSSELNVNALLLGDSALYLCASSFGTGWESTEAFFGQGTRLTVV.

This clone occurred a few times. The gene calls are TRBV15 and TRBJ2-1; 9 bases are shared with TRBD2. The V segment lost 0 bases and the J segment 3 bases; nucleotides outside the gene matches: 12. This CDR3 has 19 amino acids. Germline-derived CDR1 and CDR2 are LNHNV and YYDKDF (reference sequence). CDR3 sequence reads: CATSRDQRPQTSGYNEQFF. DNA of the CDR3: TGTGCCACCAGCAGAGATCAAAGACCCCAGACTAGCGGCTACAATGAGCAGTTCTTC.

Concerning this clone: Within the sample, other DNA sequences also encode this same CDR3. The CDR3 nucleotides are TGTGCCAGCTCACCTACGGGACAGCCGAACACTGAAGCTTTCTTT. Encoded protein: CASSPTGQPNTEAFF. This chain connects TRBV18 to TRBJ1-1; 7 bases map to TRBD1. Unmatched junction bases numbered 5, after V lost 3 bases and J lost 1 base. The CDR3 is 15 residues long. CDR1 and CDR2 (germline): KGHSH, LQKENI.

This clone was seen just once. The chain links TRBV12-3 or TRBV12-4 to TRBJ1-1; D perhaps matches TRBD1 (5 bases). This CDR3 has 13 residues. With 4 bases removed from V and 3 bases from J, the gap between germline ends came to 9 bases. CDR3 DNA: TGTGCCAGCAGTTATACAGGAGACACTGAAGCTTTCTTT. This encodes CASSYTGDTEAFF.

This rearrangement joins TRBV2 to TRBJ2-1; possible D gene TRBD2, 6 bases. Germline CDR1 SNHLY, CDR2 FYNNEI. The CDR3 runs to 15 residues. Trimming stripped 4 bases from V and 8 bases from J, with 18 bases between. In DNA, the CDR3 is TGTGCCAGCAGTGGTCGACTAGTAAAGGTCTATGAGCAGTTCTTC. Its translation is CASSGRLVKVYEQFF.

Concerning this clone itself: The DNA is omitted, as the CDR3 cannot be located on it reliably, and the CDR3 follows TCRdb's listing. The J gene is TRBJ1-2, the V gene TRBV29-1; the tabulated D call, TRBD1, remains unverified against the DNA. The CDR3 has 9 amino acids, counting both end residues. Germline CDR1 is SQVTM and CDR2 is ANQGSEA. The CDR3 sequence is CSVGQGAAF.

This clone was counted only a few times. The V and J genes are TRBV5-1 and TRBJ1-4, with D hard to call. The CDR3 contains 14 residues. In germline, CDR1 is SGHRS, CDR2 YFSETQ. Trimming took 5 bases from V and 7 from J, leaving 15 bases between them. CDR3 nucleotides: TGCGCCAGCAGTAAAGAGGGTTTGAGTGAAAAACTGTTTTTT. Its protein is CASSKEGLSEKLFF.

V and J are TRBV27 and TRBJ1-5, with TRBD1 matching 12 bases. J gave up 6 bases and V 5 bases, and 5 bases lay outside the gene matches. The V gene's germline CDR1 is MNHEY and CDR2 SMNVEV (reference sequence). This CDR3 spans 15 amino acids. In DNA form, the CDR3 reads TGTGCCAGCAGTCCCGGGACAGGGGGCACTCAGCCCCAGCATTTT. Its translation is CASSPGTGGTQPQHF.

The J gene is TRBJ2-7, the V gene TRBV6-5; a possible D gene is TRBD2 (7 bases). Deletions cut 2 bases from V and 3 bases from J, with 14 bases between. CDR3 length: 15 residues. From germline, CDR1 is MNHEY and CDR2 SVGAGI. CDR3 DNA sequence: TGTGCCAGCAGTTACCAGGGGAGGGCTGACTACGAGCAGTACTTC. Translation: CASSYQGRADYEQYF.

The chain joins TRBV24-1 to TRBJ2-1, with 8 bases fitting TRBD1. The V segment lost 4 bases and the J segment 6 bases; nucleotides outside the gene matches: 10. The CDR3 sequence is 16 residues long. Germline V gene sequence: CDR1 KGHDR, CDR2 SFDVKD. The CDR3 DNA reads TGTGCCACCAGTGACCCTTGGACAGGGTACCTCAATGAGCAGTTCTTC. Its protein is CATSDPWTGYLNEQFF.

This rearrangement joins TRBV4-2 to TRBJ2-1; 9 nucleotides line up with TRBD1. Germline CDR1 and CDR2: LGHNA and YNFKEQ. The ends lost 10 bases at V and 6 bases at J; junction bases unmatched: 7. The CDR3 is made up of 13 amino acids. This CDR3 is CATGGTGSNEQFF. CDR3 nucleotides: TGTGCCACTGGGGGGACAGGGTCCAATGAGCAGTTCTTC.

V is TRBV28 and J is TRBJ2-7; D gene ambiguous. V was shortened by 3 bases and J by 2 bases, with 8 bases between the two germline ends. Germline V gives CDR1 MDHEN, CDR2 SYDVKM. The length of the CDR3 is 13 residues. The CDR3 DNA follows: TGTGCCAGCAGTTTGAGGCAGCCCTACGAGCAGTACTTC. As protein: CASSLRQPYEQYF.